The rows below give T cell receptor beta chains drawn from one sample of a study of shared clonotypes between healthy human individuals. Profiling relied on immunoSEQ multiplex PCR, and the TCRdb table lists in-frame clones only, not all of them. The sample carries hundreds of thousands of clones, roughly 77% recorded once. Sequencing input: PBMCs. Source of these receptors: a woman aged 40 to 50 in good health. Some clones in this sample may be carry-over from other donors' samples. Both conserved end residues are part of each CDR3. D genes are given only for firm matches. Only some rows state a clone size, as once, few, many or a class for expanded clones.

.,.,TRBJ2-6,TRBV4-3,TGCGCCAGCAGCCCATCGGGGGTCTCTGGGGCCAACGTCCTGACTTTC,CASSPSGVSGANVLTF
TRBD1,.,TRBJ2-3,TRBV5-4,TGTGCCAGCAGCTTGAGGACAGGGTTAGATACGCAGTATTTT,CASSLRTGLDTQYF
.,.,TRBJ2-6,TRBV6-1,TGTGCCAGCAGTGAAATCTCTGGGGCCAACGTCCTGACTTTC,CASSEISGANVLTF
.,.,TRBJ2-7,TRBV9,TGTGCCAGCAGCGTATCAGGGAATCCCTACGAGCAGTACTTC,CASSVSGNPYEQYF
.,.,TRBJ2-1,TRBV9,TGTGCCAGCAGCGTAGAAGGGAGTGGTTACAATGAGCAGTTCTTC,CASSVEGSGYNEQFF
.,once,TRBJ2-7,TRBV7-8,TGTGCCAGCAGCTTAAACCGCTACGAGCAGTACTTC,CASSLNRYEQYF
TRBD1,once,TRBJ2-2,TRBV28,TGTGCCAGCAGTTTCGTCAGGGGGCGCCTGACCGGGGAGCTGTTTTTT,CASSFVRGRLTGELFF
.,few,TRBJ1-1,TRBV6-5,TGTGCCAGCAGTTACGAAGGTGCCAAAGCTTTCTTT,CASSYEGAKAFF
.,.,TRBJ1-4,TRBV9,TGTGCCAGCAGCGTAGGAATGGGTTCGGTTGAAAAACTGTTTTTT,CASSVGMGSVEKLFF
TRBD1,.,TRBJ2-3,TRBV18,TGTGCCAGCTCAGTTGGGCAGGGGGCGAGCACAGATACGCAGTATTTT,CASSVGQGASTDTQYF
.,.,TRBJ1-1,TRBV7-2,TGTGCCAGCAGCGCTGTTGTTGGGACGGAAGCTTTCTTT,CASSAVVGTEAFF
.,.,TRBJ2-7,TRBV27,TGTGCCAGCAGGGGCCTCTACGAGCAGTACTTC,CASRGLYEQYF
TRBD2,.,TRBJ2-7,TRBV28,TGTGCCAGCTCTAGCGGGAACTCCTACGAGCAGTACTTC,CASSSGNSYEQYF
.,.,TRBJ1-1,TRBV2,TGTGCCAGCAGTGTTGGGGACGTGACTGAAGCTTTCTTT,CASSVGDVTEAFF
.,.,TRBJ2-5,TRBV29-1,TGCAGCGTTGAGGGGAGGAATCAAGAGACCCAGTACTTC,CSVEGRNQETQYF
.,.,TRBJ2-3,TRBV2,TGTGCCAGCAGCCTCTCCCCCCCCACAGATACGCAGTATTTT,CASSLSPPTDTQYF
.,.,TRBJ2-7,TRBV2,TGTGCCAGCACCGAGGGTAGGACAAGCTCCTACGAGCAGTACTTC,CASTEGRTSSYEQYF
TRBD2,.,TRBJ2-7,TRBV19,TGTGCCAGTAGGCTGACTAGCTCTACCTACGAGCAGTACTTC,CASRLTSSTYEQYF
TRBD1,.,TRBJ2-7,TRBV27,TGTGCCAGCAGTTTCCTGGGACAGGGGGCCTACGAGCAGTACTTC,CASSFLGQGAYEQYF